The clone carrying this T cell receptor (beta chain) occurred once. This sample is part of a study of T cell repertoires in cytomegalovirus infection. Study information: Indicated by public TCR beta signatures were CMV infection and matching HLA type.

TCRdb recomputed calls from the reads with MiXCR, one row per CDR3 protein. The sample holds some 150,000 distinct CDR3 sequences, roughly 6% seen once. V lost 3 bases to trimming and J lost 3 bases, with 12 bases between them. Germline V gives CDR1 DFQATT, CDR2 SNEGSKA (reference sequence). The CDR3 runs 13 residues. V is TRBV20-1 and J is TRBJ2-7, with D perhaps matching TRBD2 (5 bases). The receptor was derived from a human donor in good health (CMV status not recorded). Some clones in this sample may be carry-over from other donors' samples. Sequenced input: PBMCs. The CDR3 bases are TGCAGTGCTAGGTCCCCCCGGGACTACGAGCAGTACTTC. Translated: CSARSPRDYEQYF.